What follows describes a single TCR beta chain. Its antigen is currently unknown. The time point: baseline, week 1 (first vaccination visit). The treatment here: pre-vaccination baseline after standard-of-care therapy. The record originates from a study of a mutant IDH1 vaccine in newly diagnosed glioma. Study summary: Treatment recipients were approximately 60% male and around 40% female, and their mean age was around 39 years. Patients got radiotherapy, temozolomide, or both beforehand, and most got both. Whole-study findings and limits: Changes to the top peripheral T cell clonotypes appeared unrelated to pseudoprogression.

Only in-frame clones appear in the TCRdb table, and some are missing; sequencing was by immunoSEQ multiplex PCR. The repertoire includes tens of thousands of clones, approximately 80% of them detected once, and about 5.3% sits in the top ten. The CDR3 runs to 17 residues. V lost 2 bases, J lost 0 bases, and 14 bases lay in between. Germline values: CDR1 MNHNS, CDR2 SASEGT. The sequencing here drew on PBMCs, taken from a glioma patient treated with radiotherapy, temozolomide or both. This TCR was recovered from a man between 40 and 49 years old with glioma. Some clones in this sample may be carry-over from other donors' samples. The rearrangement uses TRBV6-1 and TRBJ2-1; unclear D gene. The CDR3 bases are TGTGCCAGCAGTGAATATGGCGGATCGAGCTCCTACAATGAGCAGTTCTTC. This codes for CASSEYGGSSSYNEQFF.